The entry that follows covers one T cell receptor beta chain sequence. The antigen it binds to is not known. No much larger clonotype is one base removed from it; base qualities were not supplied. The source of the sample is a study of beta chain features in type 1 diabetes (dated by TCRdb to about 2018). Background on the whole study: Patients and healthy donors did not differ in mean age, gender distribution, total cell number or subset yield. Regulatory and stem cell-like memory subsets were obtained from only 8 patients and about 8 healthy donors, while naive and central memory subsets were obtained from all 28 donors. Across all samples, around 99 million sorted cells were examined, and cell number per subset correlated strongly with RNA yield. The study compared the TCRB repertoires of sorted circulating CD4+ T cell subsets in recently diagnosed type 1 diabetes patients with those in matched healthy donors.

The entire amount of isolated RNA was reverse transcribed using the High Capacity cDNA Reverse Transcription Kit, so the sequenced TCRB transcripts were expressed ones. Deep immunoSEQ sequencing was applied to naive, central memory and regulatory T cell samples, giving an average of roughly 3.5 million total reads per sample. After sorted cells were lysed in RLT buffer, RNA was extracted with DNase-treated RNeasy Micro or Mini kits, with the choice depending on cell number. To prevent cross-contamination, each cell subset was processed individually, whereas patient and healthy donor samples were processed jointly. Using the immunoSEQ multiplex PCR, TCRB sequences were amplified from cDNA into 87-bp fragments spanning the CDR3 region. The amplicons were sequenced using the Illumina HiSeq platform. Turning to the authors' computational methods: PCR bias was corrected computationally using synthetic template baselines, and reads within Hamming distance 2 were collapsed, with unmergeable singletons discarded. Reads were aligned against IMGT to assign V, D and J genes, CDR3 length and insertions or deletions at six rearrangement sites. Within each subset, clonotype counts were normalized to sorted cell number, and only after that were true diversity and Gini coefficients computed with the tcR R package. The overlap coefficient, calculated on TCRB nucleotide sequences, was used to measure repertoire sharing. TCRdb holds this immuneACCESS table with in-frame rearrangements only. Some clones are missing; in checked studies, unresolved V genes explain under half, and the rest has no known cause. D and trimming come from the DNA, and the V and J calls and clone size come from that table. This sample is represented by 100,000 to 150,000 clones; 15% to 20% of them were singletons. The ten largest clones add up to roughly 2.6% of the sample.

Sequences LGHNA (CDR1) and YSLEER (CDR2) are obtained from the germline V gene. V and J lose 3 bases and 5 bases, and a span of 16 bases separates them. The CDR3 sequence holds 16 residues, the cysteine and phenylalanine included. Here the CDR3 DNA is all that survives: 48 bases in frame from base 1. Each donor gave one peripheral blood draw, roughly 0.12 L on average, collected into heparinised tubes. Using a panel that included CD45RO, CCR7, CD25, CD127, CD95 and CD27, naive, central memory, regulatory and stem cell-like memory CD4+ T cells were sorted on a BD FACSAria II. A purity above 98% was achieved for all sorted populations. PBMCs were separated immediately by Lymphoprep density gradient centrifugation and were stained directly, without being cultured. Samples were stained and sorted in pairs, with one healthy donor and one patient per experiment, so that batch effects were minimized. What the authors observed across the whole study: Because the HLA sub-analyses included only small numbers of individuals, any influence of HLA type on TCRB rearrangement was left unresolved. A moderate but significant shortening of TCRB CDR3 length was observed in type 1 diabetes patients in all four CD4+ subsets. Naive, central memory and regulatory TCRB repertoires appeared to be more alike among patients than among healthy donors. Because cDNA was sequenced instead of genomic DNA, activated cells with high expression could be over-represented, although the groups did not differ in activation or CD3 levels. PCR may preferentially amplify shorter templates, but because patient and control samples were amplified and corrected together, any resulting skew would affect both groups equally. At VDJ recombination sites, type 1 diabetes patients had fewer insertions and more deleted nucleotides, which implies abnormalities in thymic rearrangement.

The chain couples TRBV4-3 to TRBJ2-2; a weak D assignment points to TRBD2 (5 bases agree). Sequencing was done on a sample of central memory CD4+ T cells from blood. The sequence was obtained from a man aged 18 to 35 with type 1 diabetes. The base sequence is TGCGCCAGCAGCCAGGTGCGGGCGGATAGGACCGGGGAGCTGTTTTTT. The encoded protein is CASSQVRADRTGELFF.